This T cell receptor (beta chain) was documented in a study of cytomegalovirus exposure and HLA in healthy donors. Study details: An earlier analysis identified 120 million or so unique TCR beta sequences in some 170 million T cells.

Study-level results: Cytomegalovirus status, reportedly, was diagnosed with high specificity and sensitivity by the classifier.

This clone was observed a few times. Antigen unknown. PCR was performed using 60 Vbeta and 13 Jbeta primers. The assay was immunoSEQ multiplex PCR, and TCRdb's table has in-frame clones only and misses some. This sample has some 110,000 clones, with 65% to 80% found just once. The specimen sequenced was PBMCs. This receptor was taken from a male donor in good health and CMV-seronegative.

The CDR3 is CAISESIEIYEQYF. CDR3 DNA sequence: TGTGCCATCAGTGAGTCGATTGAGATCTACGAGCAGTACTTC. This chain uses TRBV10-3 with TRBJ2-7, with D unclear. The germline V gene has CDR1 ENHRY and CDR2 SYGVKD. The CDR3 extends over 14 amino acids. V dropped 0 bases and J dropped 3 bases, with 9 bases sitting between them.